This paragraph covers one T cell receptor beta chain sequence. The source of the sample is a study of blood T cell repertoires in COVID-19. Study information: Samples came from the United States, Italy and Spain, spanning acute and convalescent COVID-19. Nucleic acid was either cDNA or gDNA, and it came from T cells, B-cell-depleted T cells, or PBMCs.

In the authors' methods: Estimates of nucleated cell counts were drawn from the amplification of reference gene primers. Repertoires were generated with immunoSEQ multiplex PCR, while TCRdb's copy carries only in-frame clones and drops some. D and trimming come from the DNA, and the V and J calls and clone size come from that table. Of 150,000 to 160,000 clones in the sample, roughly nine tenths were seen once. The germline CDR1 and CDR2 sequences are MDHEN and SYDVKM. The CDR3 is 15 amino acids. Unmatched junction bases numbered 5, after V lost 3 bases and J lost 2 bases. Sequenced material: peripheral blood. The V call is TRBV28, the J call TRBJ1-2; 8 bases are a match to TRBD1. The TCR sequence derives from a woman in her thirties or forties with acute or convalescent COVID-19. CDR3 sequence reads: CASSLGQDGNYGYTF. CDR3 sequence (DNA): TGTGCCAGCAGTTTGGGACAGGATGGCAACTATGGCTACACCTTC.